The 2 T cell receptor beta chains below all came from one sample that was sequenced in a study of cytomegalovirus exposure and HLA in healthy donors (dated by TCRdb to the late 2010s). The library was generated by the immunoSEQ multiplex PCR assay. For the multiplex PCR, a mixture combining 60 forward primers for TCR Vbeta segments and 13 reverse primers for TCR Jbeta segments was used. The source is immuneACCESS, and TCRdb retained only in-frame sequences with V and J called. Part of the clones is not carried over; for the studies checked, unresolved V genes explain less than half of this, and the remainder is unexplained. The sample table shows approximately 170,000 clones, and less than 85% are seen once. Less than 2% of the sample is taken by the ten largest. The material sequenced was PBMCs. These receptors were taken from a male donor in good health and CMV-seronegative.

This rearrangement joins TRBV5-1 to TRBJ2-1; D is possibly TRBD2 (5 bases). V was clipped by 0 bases and J by 5 bases, with 18 bases between them. This CDR3 contains 17 residues. Per germline, CDR1 SGHRS and CDR2 YFSETQ. CDR3 bases: TGCGCCAGCAGCTTGGAGTGGAGGCTAAATGTGGACAATGAGCAGTTCTTC. Residues: CASSLEWRLNVDNEQFF.

The chain recombines TRBV27 with TRBJ1-2; 8 bases map to TRBD1. Germline CDR1 MNHEY, CDR2 SMNVEV (reference sequence). With 8 bases clipped from V and 7 bases from J, the junction kept 9 bases outside the gene matches. The CDR3 is made up of 13 amino acids. As DNA, the CDR3 is TGTGCCAGCCTACGACAGGGGATTGGTGGCTACACCTTC. Its protein is CASLRQGIGGYTF.